Below, 9 T cell receptor beta chains from the same sample are listed, as sequenced in a study of blood T cell repertoires in COVID-19. Clones were sequenced by immunoSEQ multiplex PCR, and TCRdb holds only the in-frame ones, with some missing. The sample holds 140,000 or so clones; 70% to 90% are singletons and the top ten take more than 2%. The material sequenced was peripheral blood. The receptors were sampled from a human donor with acute or convalescent COVID-19. The donor label of this sample is uncertain.

The chain couples TRBV6-5 to TRBJ1-1, with D perhaps matching TRBD1 (6 bases). Germline CDR1 is MNHEY and CDR2 is SVGAGI. V lost 8 bases, J lost 5 bases, and 12 bases lay in between. This CDR3 has 12 amino acids. CDR3 DNA: TGTGCCAGCGGGGGGGCGGGGACTGAAGCTTTCTTT. Its translation: CASGGAGTEAFF.

The CDR3 DNA sequence: TGTGCCAGCAGCTACGGGGTAGGGCAGGACGGGGGCTACACCTTC. It specifies CASSYGVGQDGGYTF. The chain uses TRBV9 and TRBJ1-2, with D uncertain. Germline CDR1 reads SGDLS; CDR2 reads YYNGEE. The CDR3 runs to 15 residues. V lost 4 bases to trimming and J lost 8 bases, with 21 bases between them. Complete variable domain (other parts from reference TRBV9 and TRBJ1-2): DSGVTQTPKHLITATGQRVTLRCSPRSGDLSVYWYQQSLDQGLQFLIQYYNGEERAKGNILERFSAQQFPDLHSELNLSSLELGDSALYFCASSYGVGQDGGYTFGSGTRLTVV.

This clone was counted a single time. The sample carries other DNA sequences with the same CDR3. The chain joins TRBV7-2 to TRBJ2-7, with 11 nucleotides matching TRBD1. The CDR3 spans 14 residues. In germline, CDR1 is SGHTA, CDR2 FQGNSA. J gave up 2 bases and V 3 bases, and 0 bases lay outside the gene matches. The DNA for the CDR3 is TGTGCCAGCAGCTTGGGACAGGGGGCCTACGAGCAGTACTTC. This codes for CASSLGQGAYEQYF.

This clone was seen a handful of times. This sequence joins TRBV5-1 and TRBJ2-3, with D possibly TRBD1 on 7 matching bases. This CDR3 contains 16 residues. Trimming stripped 5 bases from V and 0 bases from J, with 16 bases between. CDR1 is SGHRS and CDR2 is YFSETQ in the germline V gene. CDR3 protein: CASRQRSGGSTDTQYF. In DNA form, the CDR3 reads TGCGCCAGCAGACAAAGATCAGGGGGGAGCACAGATACGCAGTATTTT.

The chain couples TRBV28 to TRBJ1-1; D not resolved. CDR1 is MDHEN and CDR2 is SYDVKM in the germline V gene. Trimming left V 7 bases short and J 1 base short, with 13 bases between. CDR3 size: 14 residues. The DNA of the CDR3 is TGTGCCAGCAATGGCGGCTCAACGAACACTGAAGCTTTCTTT. This gives the protein CASNGGSTNTEAFF.

V gene TRBV28 combines with J gene TRBJ1-5, with TRBD1 matching 7 bases. This CDR3 is built from 14 residues. V was pared by 4 bases and J by 4 bases, with 4 bases of the junction left unmatched. Germline V gives CDR1 MDHEN, CDR2 SYDVKM. CDR3 DNA sequence: TGTGCCAGCAGTTCCAACAGGGGTAATCAGCCCCAGCATTTT. Its translation: CASSSNRGNQPQHF.

V is TRBV5-1 and J is TRBJ1-1; 7 bases match TRBD1. The junction had 7 bases not matched to a gene; V was cut back by 3 bases and J by 5 bases. Germline values: CDR1 SGHRS, CDR2 YFSETQ. This CDR3 contains 14 residues. CDR3 coding DNA: TGCGCCAGCAGCTCTCAGGGGGATGGGACTGAAGCTTTCTTT. Its protein product is CASSSQGDGTEAFF.

The rearrangement links TRBV24-1 to TRBJ2-3, with TRBD2 identical over 11 bases. Germline V gene lookup returns CDR1 KGHDR and CDR2 SFDVKD. CDR3 size: 14 residues. Trimming removed 9 bases from V and 3 bases from J; junction bases left unmatched: 4. The chain's CDR3 is CATELAGATDTQYF. The DNA for the CDR3 is TGTGCCACCGAACTAGCGGGAGCTACAGATACGCAGTATTTT.

The CDR3 coding sequence is TGTGCCACCAGCACCGGGACAGGGCTGATCTCTGGCTACACCTTC. Protein sequence: CATSTGTGLISGYTF. This rearrangement joins TRBV15 to TRBJ1-2; 9 bases are a match to TRBD1. Trimming removed 4 bases from V and 7 bases from J; junction bases left unmatched: 10. The CDR3 sequence is 15 residues long. Germline CDR1 LNHNV, CDR2 YYDKDF (reference sequence).